This T cell receptor (beta chain) was retrieved from a study of T cells expressing NK-cell markers. On the study more broadly: Sorted CD3+CD56-NKG2C+, CD3+CD56+NKG2C+ and CD3+CD56+NKG2C- T cells supplied the TCR beta repertoires. The eight sequenced donors comprised seven who were HCMV-seropositive and one who was seronegative.

For TCR beta, cDNA was produced by 5'RACE template switching with UMIs. Using the 5' RACE reads, TCRdb records one entry per CDR3 protein without DNA. The specimen's table records over 200,000 distinct CDR3 sequences. Sequencing was performed on blood T cells: a sorted CD56 or NKG2C T cell subset, CD4+ or CD8+ T cells, or bulk PBMC T cells (not recorded which). The clonotype was recovered from a man aged 18 to 30 in good health.

The CDR3 sequence: CASKDGLGASDTQYF. The V and J genes are TRBV19 and TRBJ2-3; there is no DNA to check the TCRdb D call of TRBD1. The germline V gene encodes CDR1 LNHDA and CDR2 SQIVND (reference sequence). CDR3 length: 15 amino acids.